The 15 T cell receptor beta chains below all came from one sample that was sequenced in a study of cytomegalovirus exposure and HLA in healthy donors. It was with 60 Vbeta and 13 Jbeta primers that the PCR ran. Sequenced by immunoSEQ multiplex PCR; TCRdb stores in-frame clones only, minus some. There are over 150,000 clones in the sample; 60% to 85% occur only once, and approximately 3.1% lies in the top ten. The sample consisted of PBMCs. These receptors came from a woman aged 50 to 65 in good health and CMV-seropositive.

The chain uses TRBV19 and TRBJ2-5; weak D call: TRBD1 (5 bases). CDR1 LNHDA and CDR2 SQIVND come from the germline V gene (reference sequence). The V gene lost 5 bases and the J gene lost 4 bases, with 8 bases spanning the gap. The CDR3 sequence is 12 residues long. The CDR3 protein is CASSPQGETQYF. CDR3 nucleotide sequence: TGTGCCAGTAGTCCCCAGGGAGAGACCCAGTACTTC.

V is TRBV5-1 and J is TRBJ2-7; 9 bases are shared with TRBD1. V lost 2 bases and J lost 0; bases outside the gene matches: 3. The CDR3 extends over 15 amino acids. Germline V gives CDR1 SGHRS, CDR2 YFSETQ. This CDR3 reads CASSFGQGSSYEQYF. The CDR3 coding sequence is TGCGCCAGCAGCTTTGGACAGGGGAGCTCCTACGAGCAGTACTTC.

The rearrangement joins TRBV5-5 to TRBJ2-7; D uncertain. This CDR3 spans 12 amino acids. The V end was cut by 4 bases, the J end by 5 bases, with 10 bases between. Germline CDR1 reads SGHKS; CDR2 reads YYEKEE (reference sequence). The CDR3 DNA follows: TGTGCCAGCAGCCCCCTGGCCCACGAGCAGTACTTC. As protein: CASSPLAHEQYF.

The CDR3, as DNA: TGTGCCAGCAGCCAAGATTGGAATAGCGGGGCCTACGAGCAGTACTTC. It encodes CASSQDWNSGAYEQYF. This chain uses TRBV4-2 with TRBJ2-7, with TRBD2 identical over 8 bases. CDR3 length: 16 amino acids. Germline lookup yields CDR1 LGHNA and CDR2 YNFKEQ. V was clipped by 0 bases and J by 2 bases; unmatched bases: 6.

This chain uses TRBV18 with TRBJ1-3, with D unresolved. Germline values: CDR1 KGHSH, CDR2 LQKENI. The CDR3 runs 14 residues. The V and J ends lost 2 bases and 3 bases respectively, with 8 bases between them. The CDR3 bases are TGTGCCAGCTCACCAGATTCAGGTGGAAACACCATATATTTT. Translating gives CASSPDSGGNTIYF.

CDR3 residues: CASSLQGNQPQHF. The CDR3 region has the DNA TGCGCCAGCAGCTTACAGGGCAATCAGCCCCAGCATTTT. The chain recombines TRBV5-1 with TRBJ1-5, with D tentatively TRBD1 (5 bases). V lost 2 bases to trimming and J lost 2 bases, with 5 bases between them. Germline values: CDR1 SGHRS, CDR2 YFSETQ. The CDR3 consists of 13 residues. Looking up the rest from reference TRBV5-1 and TRBJ1-5 gives the full variable domain: KAGVTQTPRYLIKTRGQQVTLSCSPISGHRSVSWYQQTPGQGLQFLFEYFSETQRNKGNFPGRFSGRQFSNSRSEMNVSTLELGDSALYLCASSLQGNQPQHFGDGTRLSIL.

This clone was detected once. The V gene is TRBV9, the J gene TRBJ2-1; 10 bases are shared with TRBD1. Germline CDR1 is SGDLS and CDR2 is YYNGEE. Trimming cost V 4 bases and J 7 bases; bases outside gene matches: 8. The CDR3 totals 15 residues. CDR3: CASSLTGQGRNEQFF. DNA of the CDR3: TGTGCCAGCAGCTTAACGGGACAGGGGAGGAATGAGCAGTTCTTC.

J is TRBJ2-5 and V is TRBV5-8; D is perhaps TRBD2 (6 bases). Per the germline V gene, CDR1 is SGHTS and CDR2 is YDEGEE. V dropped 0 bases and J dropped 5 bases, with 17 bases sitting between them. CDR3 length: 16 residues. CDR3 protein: CASSLGLGGVGETQYF. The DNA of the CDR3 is TGTGCCAGCAGCTTGGGCCTAGGAGGGGTAGGCGAGACCCAGTACTTC.

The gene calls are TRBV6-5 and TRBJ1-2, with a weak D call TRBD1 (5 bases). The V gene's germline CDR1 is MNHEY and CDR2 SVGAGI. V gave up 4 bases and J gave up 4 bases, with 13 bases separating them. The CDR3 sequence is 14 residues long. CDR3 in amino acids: CASSSIQESYGYTF. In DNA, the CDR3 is TGTGCCAGCAGTTCGATACAGGAATCCTATGGCTACACCTTC.

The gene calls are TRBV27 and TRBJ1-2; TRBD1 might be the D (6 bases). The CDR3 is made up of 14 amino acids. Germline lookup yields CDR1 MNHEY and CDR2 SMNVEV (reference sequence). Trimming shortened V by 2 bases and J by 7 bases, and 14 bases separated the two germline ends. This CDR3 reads CASSLRGGEGGYTF. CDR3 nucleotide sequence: TGTGCCAGCAGTTTAAGGGGGGGGGAGGGTGGCTACACCTTC.

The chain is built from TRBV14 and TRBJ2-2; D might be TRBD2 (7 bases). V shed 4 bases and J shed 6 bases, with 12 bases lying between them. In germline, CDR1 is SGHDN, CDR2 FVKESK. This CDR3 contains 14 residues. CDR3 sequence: CASSPLGGPGELFF. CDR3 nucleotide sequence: TGTGCCAGCAGCCCCCTCGGGGGGCCCGGGGAGCTGTTTTTT.

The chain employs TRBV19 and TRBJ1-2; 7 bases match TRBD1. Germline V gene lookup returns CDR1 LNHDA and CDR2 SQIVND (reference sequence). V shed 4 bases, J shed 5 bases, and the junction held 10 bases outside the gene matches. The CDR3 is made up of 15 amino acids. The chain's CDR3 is CASSRGVGQKYGYTF. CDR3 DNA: TGTGCCAGTAGTAGAGGTGTGGGACAGAAGTATGGCTACACCTTC.

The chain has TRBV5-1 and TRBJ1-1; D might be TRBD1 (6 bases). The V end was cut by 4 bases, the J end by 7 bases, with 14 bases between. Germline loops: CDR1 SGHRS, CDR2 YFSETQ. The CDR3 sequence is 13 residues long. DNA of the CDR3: TGCGCCAGCAGCCAAGGACAGAATGGTGAAGCTTTCTTT. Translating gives CASSQGQNGEAFF.

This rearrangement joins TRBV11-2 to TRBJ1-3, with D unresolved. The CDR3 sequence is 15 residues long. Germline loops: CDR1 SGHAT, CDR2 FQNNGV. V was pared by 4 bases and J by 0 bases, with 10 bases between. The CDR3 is CASSSGGISGNTIYF. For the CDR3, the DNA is TGTGCCAGCAGCTCGGGAGGGATCTCTGGAAACACCATATATTTT.

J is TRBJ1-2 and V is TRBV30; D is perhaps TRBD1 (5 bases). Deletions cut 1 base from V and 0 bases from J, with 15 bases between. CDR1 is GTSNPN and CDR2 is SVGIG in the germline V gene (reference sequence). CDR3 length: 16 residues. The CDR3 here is CAWSAAGFLPNYGYTF. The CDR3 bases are TGTGCCTGGAGTGCTGCAGGGTTTTTACCTAACTATGGCTACACCTTC.